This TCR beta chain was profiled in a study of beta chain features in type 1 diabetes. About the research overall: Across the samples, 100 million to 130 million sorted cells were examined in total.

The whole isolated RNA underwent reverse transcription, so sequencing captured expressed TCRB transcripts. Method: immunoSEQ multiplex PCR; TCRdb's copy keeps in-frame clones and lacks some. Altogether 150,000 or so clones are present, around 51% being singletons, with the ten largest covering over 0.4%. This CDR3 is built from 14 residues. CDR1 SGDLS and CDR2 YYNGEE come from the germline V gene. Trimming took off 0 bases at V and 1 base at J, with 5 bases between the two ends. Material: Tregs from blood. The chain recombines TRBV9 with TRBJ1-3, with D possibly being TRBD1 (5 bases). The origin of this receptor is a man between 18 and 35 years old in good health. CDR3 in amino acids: CASSVGQSGNTIYF. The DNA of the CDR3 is TGTGCCAGCAGCGTAGGACAGTCTGGAAACACCATATATTTT.